This is a list of T cell receptor beta chains from one sample in a study of OX40 agonist ivuxolimab in advanced cancers. Sequencing used immunoSEQ multiplex PCR; TCRdb keeps in-frame clones, though not all of them. The sample lists around 68,000 clones; 80% to 95% were seen once. The source material was CD4+ or CD8+ T cells sorted from blood, sampled in a trial of the OX40 agonist ivuxolimab. Receptors were obtained from an adult with an advanced solid tumor such as melanoma, head and neck, liver or kidney cancer. Both conserved end residues are part of each CDR3. A D gene is named only where the DNA matches it firmly. The listing skips clone size in some rows; elsewhere it reads once, few, many or a size class.

abundance: .; d_gene: TRBD1; v_gene: TRBV30; j_gene: TRBJ1-1; CDR3nt: TGTGCCTGGAGCCGGGACAGGGCCACTGAAGCTTTCTTT; CDR3aa: CAWSRDRATEAFF
abundance: .; d_gene: TRBD1; v_gene: TRBV27; j_gene: TRBJ1-5; CDR3nt: TGTGCCAGCAGCAAATGGACAGGACAGCCCCAGCATTTT; CDR3aa: CASSKWTGQPQHF
abundance: .; d_gene: .; v_gene: TRBV11-2; j_gene: TRBJ2-1; CDR3nt: TGTGCCAGCAGCTTAGTCAATGAGCAGTTCTTC; CDR3aa: CASSLVNEQFF
abundance: .; d_gene: TRBD2; v_gene: TRBV5-1; j_gene: TRBJ2-2; CDR3nt: TGCGCCAGCAGCCCGACTAGCGGGGCGGGGGAGCTGTTTTTT; CDR3aa: CASSPTSGAGELFF
abundance: .; d_gene: TRBD1; v_gene: TRBV6-5; j_gene: TRBJ1-2; CDR3nt: TGTGCCAGCTCCCAAGGGGGCCTGTTTTTAGGCTACACCTTC; CDR3aa: CASSQGGLFLGYTF
abundance: .; d_gene: .; v_gene: TRBV5-4; j_gene: TRBJ1-2; CDR3nt: TGTGCCAGCAGCTTGCCAGGGGCCTATGGCTACACCTTC; CDR3aa: CASSLPGAYGYTF
abundance: .; d_gene: TRBD1; v_gene: TRBV2; j_gene: TRBJ2-7; CDR3nt: TGTGCCAGCAGTCGACACCGGACAGGGGGCGTGAACGAGCAGTACTTC; CDR3aa: CASSRHRTGGVNEQYF
abundance: .; d_gene: TRBD2; v_gene: TRBV5-4; j_gene: TRBJ2-1; CDR3nt: TGTGCCAGCAGCCCCCTTACAAGCGGGAGTGTAAATGAGCAGTTCTTC; CDR3aa: CASSPLTSGSVNEQFF
abundance: .; d_gene: .; v_gene: TRBV5-1; j_gene: TRBJ1-1; CDR3nt: TGCGCCAGCAGGAGAGGAGGGGGACCAACTAATATTTGGGCTTTCTTT; CDR3aa: CASRRGGGPTNIWAFF
abundance: .; d_gene: TRBD1; v_gene: TRBV7-3; j_gene: TRBJ2-7; CDR3nt: TGTGCCAGCAGCTTAGAATCCTTGGACAGGGGCTCCTACGAGCAGTACTTC; CDR3aa: CASSLESLDRGSYEQYF
abundance: .; d_gene: .; v_gene: TRBV7-9; j_gene: TRBJ2-5; CDR3nt: TGTGCCAGCAGCCTAGCCGGGACCACCCAAGAGACCCAGTACTTC; CDR3aa: CASSLAGTTQETQYF
abundance: once; d_gene: TRBD2; v_gene: TRBV5-1; j_gene: TRBJ2-7; CDR3nt: TGCGCCAGCAGCTTGAGCGGGGTTTTCTCCTACGAGCAGTACTTC; CDR3aa: CASSLSGVFSYEQYF
abundance: .; d_gene: TRBD1; v_gene: TRBV6-6; j_gene: TRBJ2-3; CDR3nt: TGTGCCAGCAGCGCCGACAGGGAAGATACGCAGTATTTT; CDR3aa: CASSADREDTQYF
abundance: .; d_gene: TRBD1; v_gene: TRBV6-6; j_gene: TRBJ2-7; CDR3nt: TGTGCCAGCAGTTCCCTGGGACAGAGGAGTCCCTACGAGCAGTACTTC; CDR3aa: CASSSLGQRSPYEQYF
abundance: .; d_gene: .; v_gene: TRBV19; j_gene: TRBJ2-1; CDR3nt: TGTGCCAGTATCATGGGCGGAGCCACCTACAATGAGCAGTTCTTC; CDR3aa: CASIMGGATYNEQFF
abundance: once; d_gene: .; v_gene: TRBV2; j_gene: TRBJ2-5; CDR3nt: TGTGCCAGCAGTGACGGGACTGTTGGAGAGACCCAGTACTTC; CDR3aa: CASSDGTVGETQYF
abundance: .; d_gene: TRBD1; v_gene: TRBV30; j_gene: TRBJ1-2; CDR3nt: TGTGCCTGCCAGGGACAGCTCTATGGCTACACCTTC; CDR3aa: CACQGQLYGYTF
abundance: .; d_gene: TRBD2; v_gene: TRBV5-7; j_gene: TRBJ2-3; CDR3nt: TGTGCCAGCAGCTTATTCCCAAGCGGGGGGGTCACAGATACGCAGTATTTT; CDR3aa: CASSLFPSGGVTDTQYF
abundance: .; d_gene: TRBD1; v_gene: TRBV7-9; j_gene: TRBJ1-2; CDR3nt: TGTGCCAGCAGCCCTCCACCTAGAGACAGGGTCTATGGCTACACCTTC; CDR3aa: CASSPPPRDRVYGYTF
abundance: .; d_gene: TRBD1; v_gene: TRBV7-2; j_gene: TRBJ2-7; CDR3nt: TGTGCCAGCAGCGTGGACAGGAGCTCCTACGAGCAGTACTTC; CDR3aa: CASSVDRSSYEQYF
abundance: .; d_gene: TRBD1; v_gene: TRBV5-1; j_gene: TRBJ1-1; CDR3nt: TGCGCCAGCAGACCTCAGGGGGCTGCAACTGAAGCTTTCTTT; CDR3aa: CASRPQGAATEAFF
abundance: .; d_gene: .; v_gene: TRBV6-1; j_gene: TRBJ1-1; CDR3nt: TGTGCCAGCAGTGCCCGACAGGCGAACACTGAAGCTTTCTTT; CDR3aa: CASSARQANTEAFF
abundance: .; d_gene: .; v_gene: TRBV7-9; j_gene: TRBJ2-5; CDR3nt: TGTGCCAGCAGCCTAGGTTCGGTCGGGACCCAAGAGACCCAGTACTTC; CDR3aa: CASSLGSVGTQETQYF
abundance: .; d_gene: TRBD1; v_gene: TRBV2; j_gene: TRBJ2-7; CDR3nt: TGTGCCAGTAGTAACCCGGGACAGGTAACCTACGAGCAGTACTTC; CDR3aa: CASSNPGQVTYEQYF
abundance: .; d_gene: .; v_gene: TRBV9; j_gene: TRBJ2-3; CDR3nt: TGTGCCAGCAGCGTAGCGGGCGAGACAGATACGCAGTATTTT; CDR3aa: CASSVAGETDTQYF
abundance: .; d_gene: TRBD1; v_gene: TRBV19; j_gene: TRBJ1-2; CDR3nt: TGTGCCAGTAGCCTTACAGGGGCGGCGTATGGCTACACCTTC; CDR3aa: CASSLTGAAYGYTF
abundance: .; d_gene: .; v_gene: TRBV5-5; j_gene: TRBJ1-4; CDR3nt: TGTGCCAGCCGTGGCCTGGGAGATAATGAAAAACTGTTTTTT; CDR3aa: CASRGLGDNEKLFF
abundance: .; d_gene: .; v_gene: TRBV19; j_gene: TRBJ2-3; CDR3nt: TGTGCCAGTAGACGGGGGAGCACAGATACGCAGTATTTT; CDR3aa: CASRRGSTDTQYF
abundance: .; d_gene: TRBD2; v_gene: TRBV19; j_gene: TRBJ2-4; CDR3nt: TGTGCCAGTAGTAGCGGGAGAAAAAACATTCAGTACTTC; CDR3aa: CASSSGRKNIQYF
abundance: .; d_gene: .; v_gene: TRBV5-6; j_gene: TRBJ1-3; CDR3nt: TGTGCCAGCAGCTTGCGACTGAGCTCTGGAAACACCATATATTTT; CDR3aa: CASSLRLSSGNTIYF
abundance: .; d_gene: TRBD1; v_gene: TRBV6-1; j_gene: TRBJ1-2; CDR3nt: TGTGCCAGCAGATTGGACAGGGGAAACTATGGCTACACCTTC; CDR3aa: CASRLDRGNYGYTF
abundance: .; d_gene: .; v_gene: TRBV10-2; j_gene: TRBJ1-1; CDR3nt: TGCGCCAGCAAAGAGATTGGGGAGAAAGAAGCTTTCTTT; CDR3aa: CASKEIGEKEAFF
abundance: .; d_gene: .; v_gene: TRBV7-2; j_gene: TRBJ2-2; CDR3nt: TGTGCCAGCAGCCGTCCTGGCGCCGGGGAGCTGTTTTTT; CDR3aa: CASSRPGAGELFF
abundance: few; d_gene: .; v_gene: TRBV25-1; j_gene: TRBJ1-5; CDR3nt: TGTGCCAGCAGTGTAGCGTGGGACGACAATCAGCCCCAGCATTTT; CDR3aa: CASSVAWDDNQPQHF
abundance: .; d_gene: .; v_gene: TRBV19; j_gene: TRBJ2-3; CDR3nt: TGTGCCAGTAGTATAAGAGGGATGAGGGCAGATACGCAGTATTTT; CDR3aa: CASSIRGMRADTQYF
abundance: .; d_gene: TRBD1; v_gene: TRBV6-5; j_gene: TRBJ2-3; CDR3nt: TGTGCCAGCAGTTCCGGGGACAGGGAAGGAGATACGCAGTATTTT; CDR3aa: CASSSGDREGDTQYF